The present TCR beta chain was sequenced within a study of radiation and T cells in renal cell carcinoma. Clones were sequenced by immunoSEQ multiplex PCR, and TCRdb holds only the in-frame ones, with some missing. The sample lists over 85,000 clones, about 79% occurring once. The time point: baseline pretreatment blood. Treatment specified: 15 Gy SBRT to primary tumor, nephrectomy 4 weeks later. Radiation-treated patients gave blood at baseline, week 2 and week 4. This renal cell carcinoma was of the clear cell type. Trimming took off 0 bases at V and 8 bases at J, with 10 bases between the two ends. Germline CDR1 SGHTA, CDR2 FQGNSA. This CDR3 is built from 13 residues.

The J gene is TRBJ1-2, the V gene TRBV7-2, with D maybe TRBD1 (6 bases). The sequence was obtained from a man aged 60 to 69 with renal cell carcinoma. The specimen comprised blood, sampled from a patient whose treatment included radiotherapy and nephrectomy. CDR3 nucleotide sequence: TGTGCCAGCAGCTTAGCCTACAGGGACGGCTACACCTTC. Translation gives CASSLAYRDGYTF.